The T cell receptor beta chain described here comes from a study of blood T cell repertoires in COVID-19. Study-level background: T cells, B-cell-depleted T cells, or PBMCs supplied cDNA or gDNA.

In the authors' methods: Reference gene primer amplification gave estimated nucleated cell counts. Produced via immunoSEQ multiplex PCR; TCRdb's table is partial and in-frame only. Clone size and the V and J calls come from that table; the DNA yielded D and trimming. The sample lists some 99,000 clones; around 89% were seen once. The specimen sequenced was peripheral blood. The TCR was taken from a human donor in a cohort sampled during active COVID-19.

CDR3 nucleotides: TGTGCCAGCACACAGGGGTTAACCTACGAGCAGTACTTC. Residues: CASTQGLTYEQYF. The chain links TRBV2 to TRBJ2-7; 7 nucleotides agree with TRBD1. CDR3 length equals 13 residues. CDR1 is SNHLY, CDR2 FYNNEI, per germline. J gave up 2 bases and V 7 bases, and 5 bases lay outside the gene matches. The full variable domain, rest sourced from reference TRBV2 and TRBJ2-7, is EPEVTQTPSHQVTQMGQEVILRCVPISNHLYFYWYRQILGQKVEFLVSFYNNEISEKSEIFDDQFSVERPDGSNFTLKIRSTKLEDSAMYFCASTQGLTYEQYFGPGTRLTVT.